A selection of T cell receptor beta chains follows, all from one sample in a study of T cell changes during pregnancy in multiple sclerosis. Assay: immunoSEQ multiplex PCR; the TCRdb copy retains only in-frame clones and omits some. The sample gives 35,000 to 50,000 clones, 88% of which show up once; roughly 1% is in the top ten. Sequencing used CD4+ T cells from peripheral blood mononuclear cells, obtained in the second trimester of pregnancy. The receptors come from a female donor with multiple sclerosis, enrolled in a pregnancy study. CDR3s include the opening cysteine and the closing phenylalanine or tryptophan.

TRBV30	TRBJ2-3	CAWSVRRDTDTQYF
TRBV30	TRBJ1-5	CAWSQGSVQPQHF
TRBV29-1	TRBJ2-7	CSVEGQGWSEQYF
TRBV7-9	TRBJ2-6	CASSLGLAGANVLTF
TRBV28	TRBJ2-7	CASGLQTSGGDEQYF
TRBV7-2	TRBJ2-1	CASSLGTGADEQFF
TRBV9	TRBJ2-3	CASSVGSGTDTQYF
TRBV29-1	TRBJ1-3	CSVQDSLPGNTIYF
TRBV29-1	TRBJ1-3	CSVEDWAGFGNTIYF
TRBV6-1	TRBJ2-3	CASRDAAAGTDTQYF
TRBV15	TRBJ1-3	CATSRDRNTIYF
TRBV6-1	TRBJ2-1	CASSTGISYNEQFF
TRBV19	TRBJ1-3	CATGVLIGSGNTIYF